The clone carrying this TCR beta chain has a handful of counts. Its specificity is unknown. The germline V gene encodes CDR1 SNHLY and CDR2 FYNNEI. Deletions cut 3 bases from V and 6 bases from J, with 11 bases between. The CDR3 contains 13 residues. With 60 Vbeta and 13 Jbeta primers, the PCR was carried out. Libraries were prepared by immunoSEQ multiplex PCR; TCRdb keeps only in-frame clonotypes and omits some of them. This table has about 180,000 clones, around three quarters appearing once. This specimen belongs to a study of cytomegalovirus exposure and HLA in healthy donors. Study-wide findings and caveats: A previous analysis found most TCR beta V segments productive roughly 90% or roughly 30% of the time. According to reports, the classifier identified cytomegalovirus status with high specificity and sensitivity.

The V call is TRBV2, the J call TRBJ2-5, with D perhaps TRBD1 (5 bases). Input material: PBMCs. This sequence originates from a woman aged 25 to 39 in good health and CMV-seronegative. Here the CDR3 reads CASSDRELKTQYF. CDR3 bases: TGTGCCAGCAGTGACAGGGAACTAAAGACCCAGTACTTC.